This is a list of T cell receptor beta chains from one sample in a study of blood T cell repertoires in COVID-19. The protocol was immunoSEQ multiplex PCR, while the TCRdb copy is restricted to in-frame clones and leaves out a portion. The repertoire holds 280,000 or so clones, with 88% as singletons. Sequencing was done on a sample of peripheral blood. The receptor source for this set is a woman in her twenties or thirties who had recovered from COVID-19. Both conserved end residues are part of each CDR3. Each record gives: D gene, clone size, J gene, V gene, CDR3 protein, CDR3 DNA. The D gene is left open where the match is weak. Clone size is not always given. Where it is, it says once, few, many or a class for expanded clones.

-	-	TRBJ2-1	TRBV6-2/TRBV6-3	CASSPYNEQFF	TGTGCCAGCAGTCCATACAATGAGCAGTTCTTC
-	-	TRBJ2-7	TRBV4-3	CASSPGPRGYEQYF	TGCGCCAGCAGCCCAGGCCCCAGGGGATACGAGCAGTACTTC
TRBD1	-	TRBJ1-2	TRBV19	CASSIITGTGDYGYTF	TGTGCCAGTAGTATAATAACCGGGACAGGGGACTATGGCTACACCTTC
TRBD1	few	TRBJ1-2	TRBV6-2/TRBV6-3	CASSLGQGLSGYTF	TGTGCCAGCAGCCTGGGACAGGGCTTGAGTGGCTACACCTTC
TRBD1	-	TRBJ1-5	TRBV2	CASSGQGASNQPQHF	TGTGCCAGCAGTGGACAGGGGGCAAGCAATCAGCCCCAGCATTTT
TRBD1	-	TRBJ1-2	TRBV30	CAFRDRDGYTF	TGTGCCTTCCGGGACAGGGATGGCTACACCTTC
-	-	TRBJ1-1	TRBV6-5	CASSPVWGMNTEAFF	TGTGCCAGCAGTCCCGTATGGGGCATGAACACTGAAGCTTTCTTT
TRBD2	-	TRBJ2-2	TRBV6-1	CASSEGSGGPYTGELFF	TGTGCCAGCAGTGAGGGTAGCGGGGGACCTTACACCGGGGAGCTGTTTTTT
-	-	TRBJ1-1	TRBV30	CAWSDRIEAFF	TGTGCCTGGAGTGACAGGATAGAAGCTTTCTTT
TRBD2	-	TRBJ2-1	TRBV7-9	CASSLPLGTSGYLVF	TGTGCCAGCAGCTTGCCTCTTGGGACTAGCGGATACCTCGTCTTC
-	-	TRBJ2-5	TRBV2	CASRGDEETQYF	TGTGCCAGCCGCGGGGACGAAGAGACCCAGTACTTC
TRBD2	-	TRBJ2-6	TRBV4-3	CASSPQGGSGANVLTF	TGCGCCAGCAGCCCTCAGGGAGGGTCTGGGGCCAACGTCCTGACTTTC
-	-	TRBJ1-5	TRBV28	CASRNWRKNSNQPQHF	TGTGCCAGCAGAAACTGGCGGAAAAATAGCAATCAGCCCCAGCATTTT
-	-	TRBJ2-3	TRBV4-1	CASSQGGQGTDTQYF	TGCGCCAGCAGCCAAGGGGGCCAGGGAACAGATACGCAGTATTTT
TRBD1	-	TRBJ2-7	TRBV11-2	CASSDDRGYEQYF	TGTGCCAGCAGTGACGACAGGGGCTACGAGCAGTACTTC
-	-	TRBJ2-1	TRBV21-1	CASSKPDLISYNEQFF	TGTGCCAGCAGCAAACCAGATTTAATCTCCTACAATGAGCAGTTCTTC
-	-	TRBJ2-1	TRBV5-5	CASSWDRGRENEQFF	TGTGCCAGCAGCTGGGACCGAGGCCGGGAGAATGAGCAGTTCTTC
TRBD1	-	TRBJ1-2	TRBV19	CASSIQAPRGTYGYTF	TGTGCCAGTAGTATCCAGGCTCCCAGGGGGACCTATGGCTACACCTTC
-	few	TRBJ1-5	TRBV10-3	CAIRQDNNQPQHF	TGTGCCATCAGACAGGATAACAATCAGCCCCAGCATTTT
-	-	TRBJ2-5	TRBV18	CASSPAETQYF	TGTGCCAGCTCACCAGCGGAGACCCAGTACTTC
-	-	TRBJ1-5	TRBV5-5	CASTHQLRDNNQPQHF	TGTGCCAGCACCCACCAACTCCGGGACAACAATCAGCCCCAGCATTTT
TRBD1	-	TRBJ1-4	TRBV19	CASSPDRANEKLFF	TGTGCCAGTAGTCCTGACAGGGCTAATGAAAAACTGTTTTTT
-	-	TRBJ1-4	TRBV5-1	CASSLDPLPATNEKLFF	TGCGCCAGCAGCTTGGATCCACTTCCTGCAACTAATGAAAAACTGTTTTTT
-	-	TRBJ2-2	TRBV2	CASRSGTSGELFF	TGTGCCAGCAGGTCCGGGACATCCGGGGAGCTGTTTTTT
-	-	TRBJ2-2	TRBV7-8	CASSLGGIGSPGELFF	TGTGCCAGCAGCTTAGGCGGGATAGGTTCCCCCGGGGAGCTGTTTTTT
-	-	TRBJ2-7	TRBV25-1	CATRPEGLRSSYEQYF	TGTGCCACCCGACCCGAAGGACTGAGGAGCTCCTACGAGCAGTACTTC
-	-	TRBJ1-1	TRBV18	CASSPTTGLGGAFF	TGTGCCAGCTCACCCACCACAGGGCTAGGGGGAGCTTTCTTT
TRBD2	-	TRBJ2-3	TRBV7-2	CASSLGGGRDTQYF	TGTGCCAGCAGCTTAGGTGGCGGGAGAGATACGCAGTATTTT
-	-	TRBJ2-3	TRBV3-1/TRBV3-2	CASSQDTAGETDTQYF	TGTGCCAGCAGCCAAGATACGGCAGGGGAAACAGATACGCAGTATTTT
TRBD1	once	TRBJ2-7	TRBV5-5	CASSGQGTYEQYF	TGTGCCAGCAGCGGACAGGGGACCTACGAGCAGTACTTC
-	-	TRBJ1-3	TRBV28	CASLGGGPQPGNTIYF	TGTGCCAGTTTAGGGGGTGGACCTCAACCGGGAAACACCATATATTTT
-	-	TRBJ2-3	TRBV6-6	CASRLGSTDTQYF	TGTGCCAGCAGGCTCGGGTCCACAGATACGCAGTATTTT
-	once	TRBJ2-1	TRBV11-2	CASSLEPSDHEQFF	TGTGCCAGCAGCTTAGAACCTAGCGACCATGAGCAGTTCTTC
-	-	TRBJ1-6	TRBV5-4	CASSPNPGSPLHF	TGTGCCAGCAGCCCCAATCCGGGTTCACCCCTCCACTTT
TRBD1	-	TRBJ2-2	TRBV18	CASSGQGGTGELFF	TGTGCCAGCTCGGGACAGGGAGGAACCGGGGAGCTGTTTTTT
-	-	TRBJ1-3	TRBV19	CASSIIPRYSGNTIYF	TGTGCCAGTAGTATTATTCCGCGATACTCTGGAAACACCATATATTTT
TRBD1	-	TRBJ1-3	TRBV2	CASEPDRATGNTIYF	TGTGCCAGCGAGCCCGACAGGGCCACTGGAAACACCATATATTTT
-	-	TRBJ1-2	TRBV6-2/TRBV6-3	CASSPRQDNYGYTF	TGTGCCAGCAGTCCACGACAGGATAACTATGGCTACACCTTC
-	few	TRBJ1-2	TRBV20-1	CSASRDYGYTF	TGCAGTGCTAGCAGGGATTACGGCTACACCTTC
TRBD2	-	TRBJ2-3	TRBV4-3	CASSQGDYYTDTQYF	TGCGCCAGCAGCCAAGGGGACTATTATACAGATACGCAGTATTTT
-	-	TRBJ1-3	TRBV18	CASSPQGIGNTIYF	TGTGCCAGCTCACCACAGGGGATTGGAAACACCATATATTTT
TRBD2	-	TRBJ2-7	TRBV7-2	CASRTWGGYEQYF	TGTGCCAGCAGGACTTGGGGGGGGTACGAGCAGTACTTC
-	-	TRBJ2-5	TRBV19	CASSNRGGETQYF	TGTGCCAGTAGTAATAGGGGAGGAGAGACCCAGTACTTC
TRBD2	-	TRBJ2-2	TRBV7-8	CASSRIISGGGETGELFF	TGTGCCAGCAGCCGTATAATTAGCGGGGGAGGCGAGACCGGGGAGCTGTTTTTT
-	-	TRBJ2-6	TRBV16	CASSQSQAAGANVLTF	TGTGCCAGCAGCCAATCGCAGGCAGCTGGGGCCAACGTCCTGACTTTC
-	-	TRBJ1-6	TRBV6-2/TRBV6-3	CASSFGTFNSPLHF	TGTGCCAGCAGTTTCGGGACTTTTAATTCACCCCTCCACTTT
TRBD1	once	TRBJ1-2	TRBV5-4	CASSFLPQGAGYGYTF	TGTGCCAGCAGCTTTCTCCCACAGGGGGCGGGCTATGGCTACACCTTC
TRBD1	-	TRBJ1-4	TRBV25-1	CASSRQGRTNEKLFF	TGTGCCAGCTCTCGACAGGGTCGAACTAATGAAAAACTGTTTTTT
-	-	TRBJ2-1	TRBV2	CASLAENEQFF	TGTGCCAGCTTAGCCGAAAATGAGCAGTTCTTC
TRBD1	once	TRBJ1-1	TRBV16	CASSPMDRGHTEAFF	TGTGCCAGCAGCCCAATGGACAGGGGTCACACTGAAGCTTTCTTT
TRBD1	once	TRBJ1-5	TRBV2	CASSDDRGGNQPQHF	TGTGCCAGCAGTGATGACAGGGGTGGCAATCAGCCCCAGCATTTT
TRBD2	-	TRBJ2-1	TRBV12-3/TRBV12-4	CASSSTSGNEQFF	TGTGCCAGCAGTTCGACTAGCGGAAATGAGCAGTTCTTC
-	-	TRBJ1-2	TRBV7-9	CASSLQGTGVGYTF	TGTGCCAGCAGCTTGCAGGGTACGGGCGTCGGCTACACCTTC
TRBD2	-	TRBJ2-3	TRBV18	CASSPAGGTDTQYF	TGTGCCAGCTCACCGGCGGGGGGCACAGATACGCAGTATTTT
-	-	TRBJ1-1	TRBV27	CASSSPGGTEAFF	TGTGCCAGCAGTTCCCCCGGGGGCACTGAAGCTTTCTTT
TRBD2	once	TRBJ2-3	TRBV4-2	CASSHATGTRDTQYF	TGTGCCAGCAGCCACGCCACCGGGACTAGGGATACGCAGTATTTT
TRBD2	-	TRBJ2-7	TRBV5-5	CASSLRGGSYEQYF	TGTGCCAGCAGCTTGCGGGGGGGCTCCTACGAGCAGTACTTC
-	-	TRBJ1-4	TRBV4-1	CASSQDEFAQGRATNEKLFF	TGCGCCAGCAGCCAAGATGAATTCGCACAGGGCCGTGCAACTAATGAAAAACTGTTTTTT
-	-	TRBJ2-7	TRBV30	CAWSKQAYEQYF	TGTGCCTGGAGTAAACAGGCCTACGAGCAGTACTTC
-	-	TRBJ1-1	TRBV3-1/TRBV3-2	CASSQFIFGGPNTEAFF	TGTGCCAGCAGCCAATTCATTTTCGGGGGGCCGAACACTGAAGCTTTCTTT